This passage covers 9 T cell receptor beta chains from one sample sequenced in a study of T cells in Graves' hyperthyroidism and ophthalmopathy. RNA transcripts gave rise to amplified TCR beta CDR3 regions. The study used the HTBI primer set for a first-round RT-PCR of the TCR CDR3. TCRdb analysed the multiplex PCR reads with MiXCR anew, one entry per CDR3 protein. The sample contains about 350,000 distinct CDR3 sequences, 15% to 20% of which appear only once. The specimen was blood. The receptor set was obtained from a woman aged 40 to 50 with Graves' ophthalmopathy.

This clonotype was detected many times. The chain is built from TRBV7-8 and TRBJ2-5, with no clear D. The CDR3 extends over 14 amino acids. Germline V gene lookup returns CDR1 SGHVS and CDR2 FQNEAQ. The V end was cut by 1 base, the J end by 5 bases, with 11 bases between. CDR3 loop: CASSLVPSQETQYF. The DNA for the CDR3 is TGTGCCAGCAGCTTAGTGCCTAGTCAGGAGACCCAGTACTTC.

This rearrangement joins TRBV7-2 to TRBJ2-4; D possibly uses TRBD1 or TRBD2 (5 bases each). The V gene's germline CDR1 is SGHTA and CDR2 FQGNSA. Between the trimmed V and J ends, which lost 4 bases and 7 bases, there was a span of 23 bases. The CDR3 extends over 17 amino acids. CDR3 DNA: TGTGCCAGCAGCTCCTACCTCTCGGGGCTTAAGGGGAACATTCAGTACTTC. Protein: CASSSYLSGLKGNIQYF.

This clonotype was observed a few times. The CDR3 DNA reads TGTGCCAGCAAGGAGTATAATTCACCCCTCCACTTT. Translating gives CASKEYNSPLHF. This chain joins TRBV13 and TRBJ1-6; D gene unclear. The germline CDR1 and CDR2 sequences are PRHDT and FYEKMQ (reference sequence). V shed 7 bases and J shed 4 bases, with 5 bases lying between them. The CDR3 has 12 amino acids.

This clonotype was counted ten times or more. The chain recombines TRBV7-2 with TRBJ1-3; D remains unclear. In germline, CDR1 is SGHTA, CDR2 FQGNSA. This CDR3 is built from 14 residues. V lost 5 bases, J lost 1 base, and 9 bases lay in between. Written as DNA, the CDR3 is TGTGCCAGCAGCCGACGGGGATCTGGAAACACCATATATTTT. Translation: CASSRRGSGNTIYF.

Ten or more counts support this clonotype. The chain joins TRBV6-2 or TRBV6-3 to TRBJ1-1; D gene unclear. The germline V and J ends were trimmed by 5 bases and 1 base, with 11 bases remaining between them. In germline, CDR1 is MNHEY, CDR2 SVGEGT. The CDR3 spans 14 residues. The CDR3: CASSLLVGNTEAFF. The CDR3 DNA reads TGTGCCAGCAGTCTGTTAGTCGGGAACACTGAAGCTTTCTTT.

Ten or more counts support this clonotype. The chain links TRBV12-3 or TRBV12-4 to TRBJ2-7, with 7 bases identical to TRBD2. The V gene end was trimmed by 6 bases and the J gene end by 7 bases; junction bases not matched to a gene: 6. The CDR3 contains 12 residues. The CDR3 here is CASSHNGGEQYF. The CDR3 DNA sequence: TGTGCCAGCAGCCATAACGGGGGGGAGCAGTACTTC.

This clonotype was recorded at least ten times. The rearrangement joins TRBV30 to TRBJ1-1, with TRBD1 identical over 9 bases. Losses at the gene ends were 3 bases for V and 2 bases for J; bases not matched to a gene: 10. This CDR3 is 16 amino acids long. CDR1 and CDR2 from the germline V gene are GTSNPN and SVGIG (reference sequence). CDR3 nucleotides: TGTGCCTGGAGGTACAGGGGGCGTTTAAAAAACACTGAAGCTTTCTTT. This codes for CAWRYRGRLKNTEAFF.

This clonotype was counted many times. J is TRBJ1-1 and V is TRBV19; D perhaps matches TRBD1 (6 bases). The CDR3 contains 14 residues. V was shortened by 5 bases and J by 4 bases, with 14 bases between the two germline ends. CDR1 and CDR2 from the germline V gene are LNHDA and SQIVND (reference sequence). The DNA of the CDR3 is TGTGCCAGTAGTGCATACAGGGATAGCACTGAAGCTTTCTTT. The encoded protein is CASSAYRDSTEAFF.

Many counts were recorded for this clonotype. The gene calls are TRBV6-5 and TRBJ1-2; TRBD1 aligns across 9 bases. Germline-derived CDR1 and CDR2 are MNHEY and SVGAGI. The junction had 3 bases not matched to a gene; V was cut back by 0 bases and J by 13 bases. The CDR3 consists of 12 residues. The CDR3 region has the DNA TGTGCCAGCAGTTACTCGGGACAGGGTTGCACCTTC. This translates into CASSYSGQGCTF.